These T cell receptor beta chains were read from a single sample in a study of type 1 and type 2 diabetes patients. TCRdb passed the multiplex PCR reads through MiXCR, listing each CDR3 protein once. The sample holds approximately 260,000 distinct CDR3 sequences, 47% seen once. The sample comprised peripheral blood mononuclear cells (PBMCs). These receptors originate from a man aged 18-30 years with type 2 diabetes. Each CDR3 is given with its conserved first and last residue. Fields, in order: CDR3 protein, CDR3 DNA, D gene, J gene, clone size, CDR3 length, V gene. The D gene is left open where the match is weak. Size is stated for part of the rows, as once, few or many counts, or as a class when the clone is expanded.

CASSYGGGAETQYF,TGTGCCAGCAGTTACGGGGGAGGCGCAGAGACCCAGTACTTC,-,TRBJ2-5,-,14,TRBV6-2/TRBV6-3
CASSVQTSPYNEQFF,TGTGCCAGCAGTGTCCAGACCTCGCCCTACAATGAGCAGTTCTTC,-,TRBJ2-1,few,15,TRBV2
CAWGDTTSTDTQYF,TGTGCCTGGGGGGACACCACTAGCACAGATACGCAGTATTTT,-,TRBJ2-3,-,14,TRBV30
CASSLSGDSYEQYF,TGTGCCAGCAGCTTATCAGGGGACAGCTACGAGCAGTACTTC,TRBD1,TRBJ2-7,-,14,TRBV7-6
CASSLVNWAEPLHF,TGTGCCAGCAGCTTAGTCAACTGGGCCGAACCCCTCCACTTT,-,TRBJ1-6,-,14,TRBV5-1
CASSEPGGTSTDTQYF,TGTGCCAGCAGCGAACCGGGGGGAACTAGCACAGATACGCAGTATTTT,TRBD2,TRBJ2-3,few,16,TRBV7-4
CASSFFGENTEAFF,TGTGCCAGCAGCTTTTTCGGCGAAAACACTGAAGCTTTCTTT,-,TRBJ1-1,-,14,TRBV7-6
CASSPRALAQETQYF,TGTGCCAGCAGCCCACGGGCCTTAGCCCAAGAGACCCAGTACTTC,-,TRBJ2-5,-,15,TRBV9
CASRTVGGNQPQHF,TGTGCCAGCAGGACAGTGGGAGGCAATCAGCCCCAGCATTTT,-,TRBJ1-5,-,14,TRBV2
CASSRAWPTSSSTDTQYF,TGCGCCAGCAGCCGGGCATGGCCCACCAGTTCTAGCACAGATACGCAGTATTTT,-,TRBJ2-3,-,18,TRBV5-1
CASSLPPRAGGREKLFF,TGCGCCAGCAGCCTCCCACCGAGGGCAGGGGGACGAGAAAAACTGTTTTTT,TRBD1,TRBJ1-4,few,17,TRBV5-1
CASRVSPGTTPTDTQYF,TGTGCCAGCAGGGTCTCACCCGGGACAACACCCACCGATACGCAGTATTTT,-,TRBJ2-3,few,17,TRBV7-2
CASSVGVGSSTDTQYF,TGTGCCAGCAGCGTAGGAGTCGGATCTAGCACAGATACGCAGTATTTT,-,TRBJ2-3,-,16,TRBV9
CASRSGPAYEQYF,TGTGCCAGCAGGTCCGGGCCAGCCTACGAGCAGTACTTC,-,TRBJ2-7,-,13,TRBV6-5
CSARDGLLSNQPQHF,TGCAGTGCTAGAGATGGTCTGTTAAGCAATCAGCCCCAGCATTTT,-,TRBJ1-5,few,15,TRBV20-1
CSAMVDRGAYEQYF,TGCAGCGCGATGGTGGACAGGGGGGCCTACGAGCAGTACTTC,TRBD1,TRBJ2-7,-,14,TRBV29-1
CASQLTSDTQYF,TGCGCCAGCCAGCTTACTTCGGATACGCAGTATTTT,-,TRBJ2-3,few,12,TRBV5-1
CASSVGPSGSGCEQYF,TGTGCCAGCAGCGTAGGGCCTAGCGGGAGTGGTTGCGAGCAGTACTTC,TRBD2,TRBJ2-7,-,16,TRBV9
CASRSTSGRALGYNEQFF,TGTGCCAGCAGGTCCACTAGCGGGAGGGCCTTGGGGTACAATGAGCAGTTCTTC,TRBD2,TRBJ2-1,-,18,TRBV11-2
CAWSWTGGPEAFF,TGTGCCTGGAGTTGGACAGGGGGCCCTGAAGCTTTCTTT,TRBD1,TRBJ1-1,-,13,TRBV30
CASSLRQDSTPSTDTQYF,TGTGCCAGCAGTTTACGTCAGGACAGTACGCCTAGCACAGATACGCAGTATTTT,-,TRBJ2-3,-,18,TRBV27
CASSRGGTGYGYTF,TGCGCCAGCAGCCGAGGAGGGACAGGCTATGGCTACACCTTC,TRBD1,TRBJ1-2,once,14,TRBV4-1
CASSSPWDREETQYF,TGTGCCAGCAGCTCCCCCTGGGACAGGGAAGAGACCCAGTACTTC,TRBD1,TRBJ2-5,-,15,TRBV7-8
CAWSNIGQGDGYTF,TGTGCCTGGAGTAATATCGGACAGGGGGATGGCTACACCTTC,TRBD1,TRBJ1-2,-,14,TRBV30
CVSSYSGYTF,TGTGTCAGCAGTTACTCGGGCTACACCTTC,-,TRBJ1-2,-,10,TRBV27
CASSGLDNEQFF,TGCGCCAGCAGCGGATTGGACAATGAGCAGTTCTTC,-,TRBJ2-1,-,12,TRBV4-1
CASSEGGAAYNQPQHF,TGTGCCAGCAGTGAAGGTGGGGCCGCTTACAATCAGCCCCAGCATTTT,-,TRBJ1-5,-,16,TRBV2
CASSRPPIDRERADTQYF,TGCGCCAGCAGCCGACCCCCTATAGACAGGGAAAGGGCAGATACGCAGTATTTT,TRBD1,TRBJ2-3,-,18,TRBV5-1
CASGPGAQNIQYF,TGTGCCAGCGGACCGGGGGCGCAAAACATTCAGTACTTC,-,TRBJ2-4,-,13,TRBV6-1
CAWTLGGVLEPQHF,TGTGCCTGGACCTTGGGGGGAGTCTTAGAACCCCAGCATTTT,-,TRBJ1-5,few,14,TRBV30
CASFGQGVYEQYF,TGTGCCAGCTTCGGGCAGGGAGTTTACGAGCAGTACTTC,-,TRBJ2-7,-,13,TRBV18
CASSYREWAEAFF,TGTGCCAGTAGCTACAGGGAATGGGCTGAAGCTTTCTTT,-,TRBJ1-1,-,13,TRBV19
CASSPPGGHLFF,TGTGCCAGCAGCCCCCCGGGCGGTCACCTGTTTTTT,-,TRBJ1-4,few,12,TRBV7-6
CASSFRSGGDEQYF,TGCGCCAGCAGCTTCCGGTCAGGCGGGGACGAGCAGTACTTC,-,TRBJ2-7,few,14,TRBV4-1
CASRTGRSYNSPLHF,TGTGCCAGTAGGACAGGCCGCTCCTATAATTCACCCCTCCACTTT,-,TRBJ1-6,once,15,TRBV19
CASTPGTGISQETQYF,TGTGCCAGCACCCCAGGGACGGGTATTAGCCAAGAGACCCAGTACTTC,-,TRBJ2-5,once,16,TRBV5-8
CASKKGWNEKLFF,TGTGCCAGCAAGAAGGGTTGGAATGAAAAACTGTTTTTT,-,TRBJ1-4,-,13,TRBV28
CAWTPILGAEAFF,TGTGCCTGGACCCCCATATTGGGGGCTGAAGCTTTCTTT,-,TRBJ1-1,-,13,TRBV30
CASRVTSGMVEQYF,TGTGCCAGCAGGGTGACTAGCGGGATGGTCGAGCAGTACTTC,TRBD2,TRBJ2-7,-,14,TRBV12-3/TRBV12-4
CASRPSGGYEQYF,TGTGCCAGCAGACCTAGCGGGGGCTACGAGCAGTACTTC,TRBD2,TRBJ2-7,-,13,TRBV12-3/TRBV12-4
CASTPLGQSAAFF,TGTGCCAGTACTCCGCTGGGACAATCGGCAGCTTTCTTT,-,TRBJ1-1,-,13,TRBV19
CASSILRQADYGYTF,TGTGCCAGTAGTATCTTGCGACAGGCCGACTATGGCTACACCTTC,-,TRBJ1-2,-,15,TRBV19
CASSFFNGPSDEQFF,TGTGCCAGCAGCTTCTTTAACGGACCGTCGGATGAGCAGTTCTTC,-,TRBJ2-1,many,15,TRBV7-8
CASSYSLTPGRVTYEQYF,TGTGCCAGCAGTTACTCTCTAACTCCGGGACGGGTGACCTACGAGCAGTACTTC,-,TRBJ2-7,-,18,TRBV10-3
CASRATQVSYEQYF,TGTGCCAGCAGGGCTACACAGGTCTCCTACGAGCAGTACTTC,-,TRBJ2-7,once,14,TRBV7-3